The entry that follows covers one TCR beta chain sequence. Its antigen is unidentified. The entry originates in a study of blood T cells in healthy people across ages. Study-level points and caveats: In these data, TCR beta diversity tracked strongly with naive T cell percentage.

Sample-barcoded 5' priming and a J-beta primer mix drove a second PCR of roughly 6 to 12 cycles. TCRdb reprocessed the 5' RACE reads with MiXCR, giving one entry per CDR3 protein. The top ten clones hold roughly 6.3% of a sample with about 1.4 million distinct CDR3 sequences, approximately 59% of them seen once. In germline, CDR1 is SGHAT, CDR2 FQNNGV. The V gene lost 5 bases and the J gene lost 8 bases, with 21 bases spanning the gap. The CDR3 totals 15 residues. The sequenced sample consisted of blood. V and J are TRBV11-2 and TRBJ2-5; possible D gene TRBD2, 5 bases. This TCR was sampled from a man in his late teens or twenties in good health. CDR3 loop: CASSALGVSRETQYF. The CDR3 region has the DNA TGTGCCAGCAGCGCCCTCGGGGTATCGAGAGAAACCCAGTACTTC.